This T cell receptor beta chain was recorded in a study of blood T cells in healthy people across ages. Overall study context: About one barcoded beta molecule per two T cells was captured by template switching. Broader study findings: Expanded clonotype shifts may have been confounded, as the donors had an unknown CMV status.

From germline, CDR1 is SGHNT and CDR2 YENEEA. Trimming stripped 5 bases from V and 7 bases from J, with 14 bases between. The CDR3 consists of 13 residues. A second about 7 to 11 cycle PCR used barcoded and J-beta primers. A template-switch adaptor that had 12 random nucleotides put a tag on each cDNA molecule. A minimum of 2.5 million CDR3-containing paired-end reads was obtained for each sample. Each CDR3 protein is one row after TCRdb ran MiXCR on the 5' RACE reads. The sample yields 1.5 million to 2 million distinct CDR3 sequences, 28% seen once. With respect to this clonotype: No antigen is known for it.

This sequence was found in a woman aged 25 to 39 in good health. Material: blood. The chain joins TRBV11-3 to TRBJ2-5; D possibly uses TRBD1 or TRBD2 (5 bases each). The CDR3 DNA reads as TGTGCCAGCAGCCCCGGACACGCGGGGACCCAGTACTTC. Translated, it gives CASSPGHAGTQYF.